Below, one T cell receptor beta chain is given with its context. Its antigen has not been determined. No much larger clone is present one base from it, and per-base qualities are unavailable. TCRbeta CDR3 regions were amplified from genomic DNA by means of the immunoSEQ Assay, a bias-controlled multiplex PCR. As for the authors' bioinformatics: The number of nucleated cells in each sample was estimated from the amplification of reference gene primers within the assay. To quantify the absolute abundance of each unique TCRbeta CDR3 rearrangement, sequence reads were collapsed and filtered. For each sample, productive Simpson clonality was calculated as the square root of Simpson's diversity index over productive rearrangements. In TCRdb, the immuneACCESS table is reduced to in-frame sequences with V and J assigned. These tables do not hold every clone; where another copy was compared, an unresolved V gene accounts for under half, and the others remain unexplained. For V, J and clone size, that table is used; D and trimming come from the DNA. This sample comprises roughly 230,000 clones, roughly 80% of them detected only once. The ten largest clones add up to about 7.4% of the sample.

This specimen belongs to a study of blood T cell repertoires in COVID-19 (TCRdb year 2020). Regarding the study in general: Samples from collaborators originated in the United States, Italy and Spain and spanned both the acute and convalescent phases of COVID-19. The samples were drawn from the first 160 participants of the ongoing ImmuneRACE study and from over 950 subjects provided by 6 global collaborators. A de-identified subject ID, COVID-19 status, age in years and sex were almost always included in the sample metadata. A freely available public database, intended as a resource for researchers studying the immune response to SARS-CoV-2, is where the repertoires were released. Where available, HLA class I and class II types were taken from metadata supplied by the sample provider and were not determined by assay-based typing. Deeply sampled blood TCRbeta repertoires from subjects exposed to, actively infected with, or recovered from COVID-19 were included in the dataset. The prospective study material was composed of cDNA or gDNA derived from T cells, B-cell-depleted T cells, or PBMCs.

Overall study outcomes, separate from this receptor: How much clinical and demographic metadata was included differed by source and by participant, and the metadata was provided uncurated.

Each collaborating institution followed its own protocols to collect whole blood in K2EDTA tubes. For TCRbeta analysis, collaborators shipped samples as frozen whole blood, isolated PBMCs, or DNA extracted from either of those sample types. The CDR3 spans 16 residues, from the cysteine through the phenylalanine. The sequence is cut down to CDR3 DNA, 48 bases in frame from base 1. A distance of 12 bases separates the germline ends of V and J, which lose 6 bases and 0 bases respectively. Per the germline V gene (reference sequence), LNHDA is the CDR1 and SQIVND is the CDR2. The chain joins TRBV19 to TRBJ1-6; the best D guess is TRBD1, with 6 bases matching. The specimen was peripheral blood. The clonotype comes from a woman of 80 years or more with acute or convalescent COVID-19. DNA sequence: TGTGCCAGTAGGGACAGCTCTAGCTCCTATAATTCACCCCTCCACTTT. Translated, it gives CASRDSSSSYNSPLHF.